The T cell receptor (beta chain) under discussion was sequenced for a study of blood T cell repertoires in COVID-19. Looking at the study overall: Spain, Italy and the United States supplied samples that represented acute and convalescent COVID-19.

In the authors' methods: Reference gene primer amplification gave estimated nucleated cell counts. The protocol was immunoSEQ multiplex PCR, while the TCRdb copy is restricted to in-frame clones and leaves out a portion. V, J and clone size are those of that table, while D and trimming were read from the DNA. This table holds 130,000 to 150,000 clones, more than 70% found once. This CDR3 is built from 15 residues. V dropped 5 bases and J dropped 0; count of bases not matched to a gene: 6. Germline V lookup: CDR1 ENHRY, CDR2 SYGVKD. V usage is TRBV10-3 and J usage is TRBJ1-2, with 7 bases that match TRBD1. The receptor was derived from a human donor in a cohort sampled during active COVID-19. The sequenced sample was peripheral blood. The CDR3 DNA sequence: TGTGCCATCAGTCAGGGGGGCCCCGCTAACTATGGCTACACCTTC. This gives the protein CAISQGGPANYGYTF.